The T cell receptor (beta chain) described here comes from a study of blood T cell repertoires in COVID-19. At the level of the study: Samples representing acute and convalescent COVID-19 were sourced from the United States, Italy and Spain. T cells, B-cell-depleted T cells, or PBMCs provided the cDNA or gDNA that served as material.

Using immunoSEQ multiplex PCR, the repertoire was profiled, and TCRdb retains in-frame clones only, with some absent. The table has about 190,000 clones, less than 80% seen once; the top ten hold 9.5% to 15%. CDR1 is KGHSH, CDR2 LQKENI, per germline. The CDR3 is made up of 17 amino acids. V was pared by 3 bases and J by 2 bases, with 14 bases between. The source of this sequence is a woman in her 50s with acute or convalescent COVID-19. The specimen was peripheral blood. The genes are TRBV18 and TRBJ2-6; TRBD1 is a possible D gene (6 bases). CDR3: CASSPRTGPTGANVLTF. The DNA of the CDR3 is TGTGCCAGCTCACCGCGAACAGGGCCCACTGGGGCCAACGTCCTGACTTTC.